This T cell receptor (beta chain) was obtained from a study of cytomegalovirus exposure and HLA in healthy donors. The CDR3 length is 16 residues. The germline gives CDR1 LNHNV, CDR2 YYDKDF (reference sequence). The junction had 2 bases not matched to a gene; V was cut back by 2 bases and J by 7 bases. Primers: 60 Vbeta forward and 13 Jbeta reverse. Method: immunoSEQ multiplex PCR; TCRdb's copy keeps in-frame clones and lacks some. The table shows 95,000 to 150,000 clones, with more than 60% occurring only once. Whole-study findings and limits: In an earlier analysis, most TCR beta V segments were productive about 87% or about 30% of the time. TCR beta V- and J-gene trimming was later associated with a missense DCLRE1C variant.

With respect to this clone: What it recognizes is unknown.

Sequenced input: PBMCs. The source of this sequence is a woman aged 40 to 50 in good health and CMV-seropositive. V gene TRBV15 combines with J gene TRBJ2-1, with TRBD2 identical over 16 bases. As DNA, the CDR3 is TGTGCCACCAGCAGATCGGGACTAGCGGGAGGGAATGAGCAGTTCTTC. This codes for CATSRSGLAGGNEQFF.